Below are 20 T cell receptor beta chains sequenced from a single sample in a study of CD8 T cells in Susac syndrome. It was with random hexamers that about 0.45 to 1 ug RNA was reverse transcribed. MiXCR, applied by TCRdb to the immunoSEQ multiplex PCR reads, yields one record per CDR3 protein. The table shows about 200,000 distinct CDR3 sequences, with 90% to 95% occurring only once. The sample taken for sequencing was CD4+ T cells from PBMCs. The receptors were sampled from a human donor with multiple sclerosis.

This CDR3 reads CSGRRGGASGNTIYF. The CDR3 region has the DNA TGCAGCGGGCGCAGGGGGGGAGCCTCTGGAAACACCATATATTTT. The chain uses TRBV29-1 and TRBJ1-3; 7 bases align to TRBD1. The CDR3 loop spans 15 amino acids. Germline V gives CDR1 SQVTM, CDR2 ANQGSEA. J lost 0 bases, V lost 7 bases, and 9 bases had no gene match. The complete variable domain, with remaining parts taken from reference TRBV29-1 and TRBJ1-3, reads SAVISQKPSRDICQRGTSLTIQCQVDSQVTMMFWYRQQPGQSLTLIATANQGSEATYESGFVIDKFPISRPNLTFSTLTVSNMSPEDSSIYLCSGRRGGASGNTIYFGEGSWLTVV.

The chain employs TRBV6-5 and TRBJ2-3; D perhaps matches TRBD2 (5 bases). The CDR3 covers 12 residues. Trimming pared 7 bases from V and 4 bases from J, leaving 9 bases between. The germline gives CDR1 MNHEY, CDR2 SVGAGI. The CDR3 loop reads CASTDYADTQYF. The CDR3 DNA sequence: TGTGCCAGCACCGACTACGCAGATACGCAGTATTTT.

The CDR3 region is CASSLGTGYTEAFF. The CDR3, as DNA: TGTGCCAGCAGTTTGGGGACAGGGTACACTGAAGCTTTCTTT. The J gene is TRBJ1-1, the V gene TRBV28, with 9 bases that match TRBD1. CDR3 length equals 14 residues. The J segment lost 3 bases and the V segment lost 3 bases, leaving 2 bases of the junction unmatched. Per the germline V gene, CDR1 is MDHEN and CDR2 is SYDVKM.

V and J are TRBV5-1 and TRBJ2-5; tentatively, D is TRBD2 (5 bases). There are 14 residues in the CDR3. CDR1 is SGHRS and CDR2 is YFSETQ in the germline V gene. V was trimmed by 0 bases and J by 2 bases, leaving 8 bases between them. In DNA form, the CDR3 reads TGCGCCAGCAGCTTGGGGGAGATTCAAGAGACCCAGTACTTC. Protein product: CASSLGEIQETQYF.

The DNA for the CDR3 is TGTGCCAGCAGCTTAGGAGTTCCTCCAAGGGGCTACACCTTC. It codes for CASSLGVPPRGYTF. V usage is TRBV7-2 and J usage is TRBJ1-2; D is uncertain. V was pared by 1 base and J by 8 bases, with 14 bases between. CDR3 size: 14 residues. Germline assignment: CDR1 SGHTA and CDR2 FQGNSA. Filled out from reference TRBV7-2 and TRBJ1-2, the complete variable domain reads GAGVSQSPSNKVTEKGKDVELRCDPISGHTALYWYRQSLGQGLEFLIYFQGNSAPDKSGLPSDRFSAERTGGSVSTLTIQRTQQEDSAVYLCASSLGVPPRGYTFGSGTRLTVV.

The chain is built from TRBV25-1 and TRBJ2-6; D call uncertain. V lost 8 bases, J lost 1 base, and 9 bases lay in between. Germline V CDR1 and CDR2: MGHDK, SYGVNS. The CDR3 contains 14 residues. Here the CDR3 reads CASYSPSGANVLTF. The CDR3 nucleotides read TGTGCCAGCTACTCCCCTTCTGGGGCCAACGTCCTGACTTTC.

As DNA, the CDR3 is TGCAGCGTTGATGGGGGGGGCTATGGCTACACCTTC. Amino acid sequence: CSVDGGGYGYTF. The rearrangement uses TRBV29-1 and TRBJ1-2; a possible D gene is TRBD1 (5 bases). V was shortened by 3 bases and J by 4 bases, with 9 bases between the two germline ends. CDR1 and CDR2 from the germline V gene are SQVTM and ANQGSEA. The CDR3 consists of 12 residues.

The genes are TRBV15 and TRBJ2-5; 7 nucleotides line up with TRBD2. The CDR3 runs 15 residues. Looked up from germline, CDR1 is LNHNV and CDR2 is YYDKDF (reference sequence). Germline trimming cut 2 bases from V and 4 bases from J; bases unmatched to any gene: 7. Here the CDR3 reads CATSRSHSGGETQYF. The DNA of the CDR3 is TGTGCCACCAGCAGATCCCACTCGGGGGGAGAGACCCAGTACTTC.

The V call is TRBV18, the J call TRBJ2-1; D not certain. The germline V gene has CDR1 KGHSH and CDR2 LQKENI. This CDR3 spans 15 amino acids. Trimming cost V 6 bases and J 0 bases, with 12 bases left between them. The CDR3: CASSRLVSSYNEQFF. The DNA for the CDR3 is TGTGCCAGCTCGCGGTTAGTGAGCTCCTACAATGAGCAGTTCTTC.

The rearrangement links TRBV4-2 to TRBJ2-5; 10 bases are a match to TRBD2. Trimming cost V 0 bases and J 5 bases; bases outside gene matches: 9. Germline V gene data show CDR1 as LGHNA and CDR2 as YNFKEQ. The CDR3 has 17 amino acids. Here the CDR3 DNA reads TGTGCCAGCAGCCAAGATAAGAGCGGGGGGGACGTGGAGACCCAGTACTTC. Its translation: CASSQDKSGGDVETQYF.

V and J are TRBV30 and TRBJ1-4, with no clear D. This CDR3 comprises 11 residues. Germline V gene data show CDR1 as GTSNPN and CDR2 as SVGIG (reference sequence). Trimming pared 2 bases from V and 7 bases from J, leaving 5 bases between. The CDR3 DNA reads TGTGCCTGGAGTTCGTTTGAAAAACTGTTTTTT. Its protein is CAWSSFEKLFF.

The chain carries TRBV3-1 and TRBJ2-3; D unresolved. CDR3 size: 13 residues. Trimming took 4 bases from V and 3 from J, leaving 8 bases between them. Germline values: CDR1 LGHDT, CDR2 YNNKEL (reference sequence). The CDR3 spells CASSRSVTDTQYF. CDR3 DNA: TGTGCCAGCAGCCGAAGTGTAACAGATACGCAGTATTTT.

The V and J genes are TRBV10-3 and TRBJ1-2, with a weak D call TRBD1 (6 bases). The CDR3 spans 15 residues. Between the trimmed V and J ends, which lost 4 bases and 0 bases, there was a span of 12 bases. The V gene's germline CDR1 is ENHRY and CDR2 SYGVKD. In nucleotides, the CDR3 is TGTGCCATCAGTGGACAGGTCCATACTAACTATGGCTACACCTTC. Its protein is CAISGQVHTNYGYTF.

The CDR3 here is CSARGPGPYEQYF. CDR3 DNA sequence: TGCAGCGCTCGGGGACCCGGACCCTACGAGCAGTACTTC. The chain carries TRBV29-1 and TRBJ2-7; either TRBD1 or TRBD2 may fit D (5 bases each). Trimming removed 7 bases from V and 2 bases from J, with 15 bases in between. Germline CDR1 reads SQVTM; CDR2 reads ANQGSEA. This CDR3 is 13 amino acids long.

The chain uses TRBV9 and TRBJ2-1, with 8 nucleotides matching TRBD2. The junction had 2 bases not matched to a gene; V was cut back by 0 bases and J by 3 bases. Germline V CDR1 and CDR2: SGDLS, YYNGEE. This CDR3 comprises 15 residues. CDR3 sequence: CASSVGLANYNEQFF. CDR3 bases: TGTGCCAGCAGCGTAGGACTAGCGAACTACAATGAGCAGTTCTTC.

The chain employs TRBV12-5 and TRBJ1-1; D gene uncertain. In germline, CDR1 is LGHNT, CDR2 FRNRAP. Trimming cost V 7 bases and J 0 bases, with 15 bases left between them. The CDR3 is 15 residues long. The CDR3: CASVTEPYLNTEAFF. The CDR3 region has the DNA TGTGCTAGTGTCACCGAGCCCTACCTGAACACTGAAGCTTTCTTT.

This clonotype has just one count. The gene calls are TRBV27 and TRBJ2-7; D uncertain. Germline V gene sequence: CDR1 MNHEY, CDR2 SMNVEV (reference sequence). V lost 6 bases and J lost 0, with 6 bases in between. The CDR3 totals 12 residues. As DNA, the CDR3 is TGTGCCAGCAGGGGTTACTCCTACGAGCAGTACTTC. Translation gives CASRGYSYEQYF.

The chain recombines TRBV3-1 with TRBJ1-1; TRBD1 aligns across 7 bases. J lost 3 bases, V lost 4 bases, and 5 bases had no gene match. CDR3 length equals 14 residues. Germline V gives CDR1 LGHDT, CDR2 YNNKEL (reference sequence). This CDR3 is CASSRTGTDTEAFF. The CDR3 bases are TGTGCCAGCAGCCGCACCGGGACAGACACTGAAGCTTTCTTT.

This clonotype was found once. This chain links TRBV20-1 with TRBJ2-1; 7 bases align to TRBD1. The V segment lost 2 bases and the J segment 6 bases; nucleotides outside the gene matches: 1. The germline CDR1 and CDR2 sequences are DFQATT and SNEGSKA (reference sequence). The CDR3 sequence is 12 residues long. The CDR3 spells CSARRDSNEQFF. Written as DNA, the CDR3 is TGCAGTGCTAGAAGGGACAGCAATGAGCAGTTCTTC.

The CDR3 DNA reads TGTGCCAGCAGCAAGCGGACAGGGCCCACAGATACGCAGTATTTT. Residues: CASSKRTGPTDTQYF. This rearrangement joins TRBV7-9 to TRBJ2-3, with 8 bases identical to TRBD1. V was clipped by 5 bases and J by 2 bases; unmatched bases: 6. The CDR3 has 15 residues. Looked up from germline, CDR1 is SEHNR and CDR2 is FQNEAQ (reference sequence).